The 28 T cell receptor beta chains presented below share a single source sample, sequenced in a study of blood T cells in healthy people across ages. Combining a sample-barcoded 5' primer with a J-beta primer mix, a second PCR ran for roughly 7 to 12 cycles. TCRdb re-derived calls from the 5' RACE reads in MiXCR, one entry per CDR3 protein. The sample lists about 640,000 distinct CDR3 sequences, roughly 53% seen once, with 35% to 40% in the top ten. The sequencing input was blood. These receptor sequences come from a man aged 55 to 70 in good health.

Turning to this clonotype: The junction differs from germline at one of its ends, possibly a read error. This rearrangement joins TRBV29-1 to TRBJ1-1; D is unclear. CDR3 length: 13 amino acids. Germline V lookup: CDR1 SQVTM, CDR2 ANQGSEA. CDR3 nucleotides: TGCAGTGTTGAGGTGTCTAGCGACACTGAAGCTTTCTTT. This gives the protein CSVEVSSDTEAFF.

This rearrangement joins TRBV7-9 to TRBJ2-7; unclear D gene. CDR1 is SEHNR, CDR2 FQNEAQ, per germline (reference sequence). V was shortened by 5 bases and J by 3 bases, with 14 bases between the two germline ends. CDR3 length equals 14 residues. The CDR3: CASSQIPHHYEQYF. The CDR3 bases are TGTGCCAGCAGCCAAATACCACACCACTACGAGCAGTACTTC.

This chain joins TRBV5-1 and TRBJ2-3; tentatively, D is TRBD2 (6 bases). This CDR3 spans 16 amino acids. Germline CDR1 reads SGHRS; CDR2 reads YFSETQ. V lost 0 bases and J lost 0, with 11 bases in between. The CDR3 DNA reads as TGCGCCAGCAGCTTGGGCGCGGGGCCTAGCACAGATACGCAGTATTTT. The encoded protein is CASSLGAGPSTDTQYF.

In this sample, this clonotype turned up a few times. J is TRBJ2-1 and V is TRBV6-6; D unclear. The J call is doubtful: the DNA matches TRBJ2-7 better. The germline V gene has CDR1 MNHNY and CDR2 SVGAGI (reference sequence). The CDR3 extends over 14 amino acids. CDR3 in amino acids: CASKTSSSYNEQYF. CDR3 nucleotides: TGTGCCAGCAAAACTTCAAGCTCCTACAATGAGCAGTACTTC.

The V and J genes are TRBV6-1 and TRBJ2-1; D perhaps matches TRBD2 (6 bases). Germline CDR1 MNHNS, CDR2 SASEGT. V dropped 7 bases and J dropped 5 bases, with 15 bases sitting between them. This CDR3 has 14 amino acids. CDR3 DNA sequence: TGTGCCAGCAAGCGGGCAGACGTTCACAATGAGCAGTTCTTC. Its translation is CASKRADVHNEQFF.

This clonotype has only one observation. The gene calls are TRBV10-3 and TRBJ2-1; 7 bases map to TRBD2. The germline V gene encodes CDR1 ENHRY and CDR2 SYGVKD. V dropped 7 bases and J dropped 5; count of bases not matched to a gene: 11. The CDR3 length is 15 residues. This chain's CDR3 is CAINGGTSGNNEQFF. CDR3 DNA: TGTGCCATCAACGGGGGGACGTCTGGTAACAATGAGCAGTTCTTC.

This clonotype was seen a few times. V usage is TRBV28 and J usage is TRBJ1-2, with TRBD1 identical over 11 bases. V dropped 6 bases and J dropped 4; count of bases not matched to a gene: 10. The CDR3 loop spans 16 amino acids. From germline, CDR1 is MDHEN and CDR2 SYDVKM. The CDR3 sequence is CASSKRDRGFFYGYTF. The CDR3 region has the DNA TGTGCCAGCAGCAAGCGGGACAGGGGGTTTTTCTATGGCTACACCTTC.

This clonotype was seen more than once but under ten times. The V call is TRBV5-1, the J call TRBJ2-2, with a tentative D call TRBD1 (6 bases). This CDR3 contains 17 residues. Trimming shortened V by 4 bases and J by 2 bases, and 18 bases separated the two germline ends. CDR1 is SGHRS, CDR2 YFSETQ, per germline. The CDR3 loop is CASSQRSRDTNTGELFF. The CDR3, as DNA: TGCGCCAGCAGCCAACGCTCCCGGGACACCAACACCGGGGAGCTGTTTTTT.

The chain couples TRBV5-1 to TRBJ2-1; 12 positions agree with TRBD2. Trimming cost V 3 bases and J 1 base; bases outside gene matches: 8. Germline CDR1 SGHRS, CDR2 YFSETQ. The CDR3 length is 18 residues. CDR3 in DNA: TGCGCCAGCAGCTCCGGCGGCCTAGCGGGGGGGTCCTACAATGAGCAGTTCTTC. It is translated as CASSSGGLAGGSYNEQFF.

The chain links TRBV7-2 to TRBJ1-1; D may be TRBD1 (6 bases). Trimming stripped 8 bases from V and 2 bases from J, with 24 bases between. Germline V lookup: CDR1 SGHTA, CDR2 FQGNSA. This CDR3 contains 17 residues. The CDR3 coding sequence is TGTGCCAGCTCCTATCGCCTAACCGGGACAACCAACACTGAAGCTTTCTTT. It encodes CASSYRLTGTTNTEAFF.

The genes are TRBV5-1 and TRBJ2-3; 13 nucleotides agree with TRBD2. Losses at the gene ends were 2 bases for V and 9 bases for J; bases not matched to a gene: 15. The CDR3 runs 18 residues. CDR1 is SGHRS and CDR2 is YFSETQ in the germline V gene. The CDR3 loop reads CASSFQGGGLAGAPTQYF. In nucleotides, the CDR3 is TGCGCCAGCAGCTTCCAAGGGGGCGGACTAGCGGGGGCCCCGACGCAGTATTTT.

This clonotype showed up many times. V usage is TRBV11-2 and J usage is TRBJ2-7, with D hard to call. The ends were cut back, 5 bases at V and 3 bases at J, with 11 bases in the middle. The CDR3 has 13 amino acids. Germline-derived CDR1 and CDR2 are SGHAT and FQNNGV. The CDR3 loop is CASSRVDGYEQYF. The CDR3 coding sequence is TGTGCCAGCAGCCGCGTCGACGGCTACGAGCAGTACTTC.

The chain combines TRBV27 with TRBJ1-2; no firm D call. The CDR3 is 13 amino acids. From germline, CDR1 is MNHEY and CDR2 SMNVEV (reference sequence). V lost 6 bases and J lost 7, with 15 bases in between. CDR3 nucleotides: TGTGCCAGCAGGGACCGTCTATCCTCTGGCTACACCTTC. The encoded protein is CASRDRLSSGYTF.

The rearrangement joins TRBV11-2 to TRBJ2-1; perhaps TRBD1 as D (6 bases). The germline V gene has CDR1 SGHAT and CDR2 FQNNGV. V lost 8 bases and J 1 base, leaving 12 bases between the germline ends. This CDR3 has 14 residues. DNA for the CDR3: TGTGCCAGCGCCAGGGGACCATCCTACAATGAGCAGTTCTTC. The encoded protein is CASARGPSYNEQFF.

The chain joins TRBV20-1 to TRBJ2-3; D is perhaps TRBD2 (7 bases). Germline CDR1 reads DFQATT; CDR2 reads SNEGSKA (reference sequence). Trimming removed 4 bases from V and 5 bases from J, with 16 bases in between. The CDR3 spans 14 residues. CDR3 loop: CSANHREGGDTQYF. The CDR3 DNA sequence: TGCAGTGCTAACCACAGGGAGGGCGGAGATACGCAGTATTTT.

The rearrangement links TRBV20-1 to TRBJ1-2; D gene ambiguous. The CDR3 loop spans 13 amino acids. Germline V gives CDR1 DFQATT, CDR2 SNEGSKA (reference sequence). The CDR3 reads CSAPFPENYGYTF. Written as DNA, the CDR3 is TGCAGCGCTCCTTTCCCAGAGAACTATGGCTACACCTTC.

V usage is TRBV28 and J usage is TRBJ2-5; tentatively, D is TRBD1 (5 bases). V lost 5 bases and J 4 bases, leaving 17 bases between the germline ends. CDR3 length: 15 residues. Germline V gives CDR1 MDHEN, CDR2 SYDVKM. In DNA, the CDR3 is TGTGCCAGCAGTGGGTCCGGACACGGGCCAGAGACCCAGTACTTC. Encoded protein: CASSGSGHGPETQYF. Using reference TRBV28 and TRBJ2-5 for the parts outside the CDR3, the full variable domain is DVKVTQSSRYLVKRTGEKVFLECVQDMDHENMFWYRQDPGLGLRLIYFSYDVKMKEKGDIPEGYSVSREKKERFSLILESASTNQTSMYLCASSGSGHGPETQYFGPGTRLLVL.

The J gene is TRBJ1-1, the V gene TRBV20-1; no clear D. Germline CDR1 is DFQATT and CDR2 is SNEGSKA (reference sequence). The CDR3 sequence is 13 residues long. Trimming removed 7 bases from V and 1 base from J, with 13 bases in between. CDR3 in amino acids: CSGSVPRNTEAFF. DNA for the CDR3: TGCAGTGGGTCGGTTCCTCGGAACACTGAAGCTTTCTTT.

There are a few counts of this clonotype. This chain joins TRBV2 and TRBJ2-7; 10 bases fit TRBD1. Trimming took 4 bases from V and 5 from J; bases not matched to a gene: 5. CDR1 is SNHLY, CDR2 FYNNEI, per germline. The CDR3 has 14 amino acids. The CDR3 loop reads CASSVDGQGDEQYF. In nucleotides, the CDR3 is TGTGCCAGCAGTGTCGATGGACAGGGGGACGAGCAGTACTTC.

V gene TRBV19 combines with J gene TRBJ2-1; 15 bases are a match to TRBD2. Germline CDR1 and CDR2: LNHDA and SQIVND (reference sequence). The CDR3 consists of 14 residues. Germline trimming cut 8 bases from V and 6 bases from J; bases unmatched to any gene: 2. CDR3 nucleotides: TGTGCCAGTGGGACTAGCGGGGGGACCAATGAGCAGTTCTTC. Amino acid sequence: CASGTSGGTNEQFF.

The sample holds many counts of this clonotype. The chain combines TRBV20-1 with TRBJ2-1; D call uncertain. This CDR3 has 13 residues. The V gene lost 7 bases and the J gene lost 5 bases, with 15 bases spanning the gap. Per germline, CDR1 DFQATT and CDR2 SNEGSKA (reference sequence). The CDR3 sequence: CSGRKDLNNEQFF. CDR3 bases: TGCAGTGGGAGAAAGGACCTTAACAATGAGCAGTTCTTC.

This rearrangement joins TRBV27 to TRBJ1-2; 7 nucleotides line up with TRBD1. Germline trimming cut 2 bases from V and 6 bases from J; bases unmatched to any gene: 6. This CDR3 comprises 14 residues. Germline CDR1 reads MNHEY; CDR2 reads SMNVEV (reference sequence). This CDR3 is CASSLQQGTDGYTF. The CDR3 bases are TGTGCCAGCAGTTTACAACAGGGGACGGATGGCTACACCTTC.

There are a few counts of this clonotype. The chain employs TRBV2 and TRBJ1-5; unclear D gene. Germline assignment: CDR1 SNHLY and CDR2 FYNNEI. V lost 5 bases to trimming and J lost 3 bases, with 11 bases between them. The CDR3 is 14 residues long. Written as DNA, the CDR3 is TGTGCCAGCAGTCCCCAACAGAACAATCAGCCCCAGCATTTT. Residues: CASSPQQNNQPQHF.

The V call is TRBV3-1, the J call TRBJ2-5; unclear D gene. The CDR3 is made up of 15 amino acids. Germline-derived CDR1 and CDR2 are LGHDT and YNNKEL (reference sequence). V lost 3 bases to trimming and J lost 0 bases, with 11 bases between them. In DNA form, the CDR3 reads TGTGCCAGCAGCCATGGCTACAAGTACCAAGAGACCCAGTACTTC. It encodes CASSHGYKYQETQYF.

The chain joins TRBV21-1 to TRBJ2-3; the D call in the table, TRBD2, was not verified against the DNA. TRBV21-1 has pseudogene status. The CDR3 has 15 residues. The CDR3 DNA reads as TGTGCCAGCAAGACCCGGGACGGCCGCACAGATACGCAGTATTTT. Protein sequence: CASKTRDGRTDTQYF.

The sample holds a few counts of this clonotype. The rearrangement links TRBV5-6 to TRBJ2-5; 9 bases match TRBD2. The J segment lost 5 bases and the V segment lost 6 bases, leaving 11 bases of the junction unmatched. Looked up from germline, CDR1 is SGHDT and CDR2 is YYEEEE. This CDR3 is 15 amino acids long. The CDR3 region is CASTHSGGVMETQYF. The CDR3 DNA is TGTGCCAGCACCCATAGCGGGGGAGTAATGGAGACCCAGTACTTC.

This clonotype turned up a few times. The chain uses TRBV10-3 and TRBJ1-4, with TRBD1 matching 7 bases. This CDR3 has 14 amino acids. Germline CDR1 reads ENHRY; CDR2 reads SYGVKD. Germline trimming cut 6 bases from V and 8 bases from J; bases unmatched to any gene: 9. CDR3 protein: CAIRGQGVGEKLFF. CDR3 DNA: TGTGCCATCAGAGGGCAGGGGGTAGGAGAAAAACTGTTTTTT.

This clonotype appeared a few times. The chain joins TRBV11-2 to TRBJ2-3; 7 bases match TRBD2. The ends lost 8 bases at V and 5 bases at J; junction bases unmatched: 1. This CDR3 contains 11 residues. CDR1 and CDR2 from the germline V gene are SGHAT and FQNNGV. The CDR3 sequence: CASGEGDTQYF. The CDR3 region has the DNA TGTGCCAGCGGGGAGGGAGATACGCAGTATTTT.